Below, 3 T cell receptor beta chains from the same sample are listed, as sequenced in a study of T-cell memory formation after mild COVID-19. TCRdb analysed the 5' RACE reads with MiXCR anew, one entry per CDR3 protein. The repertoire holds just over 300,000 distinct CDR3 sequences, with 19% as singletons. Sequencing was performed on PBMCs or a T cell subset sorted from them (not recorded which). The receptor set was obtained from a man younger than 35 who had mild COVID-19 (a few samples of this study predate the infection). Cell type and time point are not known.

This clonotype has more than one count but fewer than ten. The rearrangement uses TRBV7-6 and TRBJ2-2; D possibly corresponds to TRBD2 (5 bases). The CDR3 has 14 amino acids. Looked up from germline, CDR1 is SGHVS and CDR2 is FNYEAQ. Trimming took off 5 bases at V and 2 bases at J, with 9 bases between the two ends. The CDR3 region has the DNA TGTGCCAGCAGCGCCGGGATTAACACCGGGGAGCTGTTTTTT. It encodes CASSAGINTGELFF. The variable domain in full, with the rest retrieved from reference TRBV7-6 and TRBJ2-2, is GAGVSQSPRYKVTKRGQDVALRCDPISGHVSLYWYRQALGQGPEFLTYFNYEAQQDKSGLPNDRFSAERPEGSISTLTIQRTEQRDSAMYRCASSAGINTGELFFGEGSRLTVL.

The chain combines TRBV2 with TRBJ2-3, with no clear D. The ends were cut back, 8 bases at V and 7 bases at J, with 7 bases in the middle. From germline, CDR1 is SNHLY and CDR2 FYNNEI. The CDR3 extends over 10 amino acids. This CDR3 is CASWGYTQYF. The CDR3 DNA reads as TGTGCCAGCTGGGGATATACGCAGTATTTT.

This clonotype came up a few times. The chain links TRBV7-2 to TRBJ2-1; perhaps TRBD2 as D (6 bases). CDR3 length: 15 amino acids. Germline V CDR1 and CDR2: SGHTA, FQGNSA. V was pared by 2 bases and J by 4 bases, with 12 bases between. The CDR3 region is CASSLTQGGYNEQFF. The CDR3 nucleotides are TGTGCCAGCAGCTTAACGCAGGGAGGATACAATGAGCAGTTCTTC.